The 12 T cell receptor beta chains presented below share a single source sample, sequenced in a study of CD8+CD57+ T cells in acquired aplastic anemia. Genomic DNA acted as the template from which TCR beta VDJ combination and CDR3 sequence profiling were carried out. TCRdb re-called the reads through MiXCR, storing one row per CDR3 protein. The top ten clones hold about 1.1% of a sample with about 170,000 distinct CDR3 sequences, approximately 40% of them seen once. The sample taken for sequencing was sorted CD4+, CD8+, or CD8+CD57+ T cells (not recorded which) from PBMCs. These receptors all come from a human donor in good health.

The chain is built from TRBV24-1 and TRBJ2-3; no reliable D call. Germline values: CDR1 KGHDR, CDR2 SFDVKD. This CDR3 is 13 amino acids long. V was pared by 3 bases and J by 9 bases, with 12 bases between. CDR3: CATSDPEVETQYF. CDR3 coding DNA: TGTGCCACCAGTGATCCCGAGGTTGAGACGCAGTATTTT.

The rearrangement joins TRBV20-1 to TRBJ2-3; 8 nucleotides agree with TRBD2. Germline V CDR1 and CDR2: DFQATT, SNEGSKA (reference sequence). V lost 6 bases, J lost 2 bases, and 13 bases stayed unmatched. The CDR3 sequence is 16 residues long. CDR3 residues: CSARRPAAGVTDTQYF. The CDR3, as DNA: TGCAGTGCCCGCCGCCCGGCAGCGGGGGTCACAGATACGCAGTATTTT.

In its sample, this clonotype was seen many times. The chain employs TRBV20-1 and TRBJ2-2; D unclear. In germline, CDR1 is DFQATT, CDR2 SNEGSKA (reference sequence). V was clipped by 8 bases and J by 0 bases, with 7 bases between them. The CDR3 has 12 residues. CDR3 amino acids: CSPLTNTGELFF. The CDR3 DNA follows: TGCAGTCCCCTCACGAACACCGGGGAGCTGTTTTTT.

This clonotype was recorded many times. The genes are TRBV5-6 and TRBJ1-1; no clear D. Germline CDR1 reads SGHDT; CDR2 reads YYEEEE. V lost 2 bases, J lost 0 bases, and 8 bases lay in between. The CDR3 is made up of 14 amino acids. The CDR3 loop is CASSFLNVNTEAFF. The DNA of the CDR3 is TGTGCCAGCAGCTTCTTAAATGTGAACACTGAAGCTTTCTTT. The whole variable domain, filled in from reference TRBV5-6 and TRBJ1-1, reads DAGVTQSPTHLIKTRGQQVTLRCSPKSGHDTVSWYQQALGQGPQFIFQYYEEEERQRGNFPDRFSGHQFPNYSSELNVNALLLGDSALYLCASSFLNVNTEAFFGQGTRLTVV.

This rearrangement joins TRBV25-1 to TRBJ1-1, with D perhaps TRBD1 (6 bases). The CDR3 runs to 13 residues. From germline, CDR1 is MGHDK and CDR2 SYGVNS. Trimming removed 6 bases at V and 11 bases at J, with 19 bases between. CDR3 coding DNA: TGTGCCAGCAGCCTTGGGGGGGGCGGGTTGGCTTTCTTT. Its protein product is CASSLGGGGLAFF.

This clonotype has a count of ten or more. The chain combines TRBV9 with TRBJ2-7, with 13 bases matching TRBD2. The junction had 9 bases not matched to a gene; V was cut back by 0 bases and J by 6 bases. The germline V gene has CDR1 SGDLS and CDR2 YYNGEE. This CDR3 is 17 amino acids long. The CDR3: CASSVVGGGLAGSEQYF. CDR3 coding DNA: TGTGCCAGCAGCGTAGTGGGGGGGGGACTAGCGGGGAGCGAGCAGTACTTC.

Regarding this clonotype: One end of the junction varies from germline; a read error may be responsible. The genes are TRBV10-3 and TRBJ1-1, with D hard to call. CDR1 is ENHRY and CDR2 is SYGVKD in the germline V gene. CDR3 length: 15 amino acids. CDR3 nucleotide sequence: TGTGCCAGCAGTTACTCAGTGAGGGCGGGCAATGTAGCTTTCTTT. Its protein product is CASSYSVRAGNVAFF.

V is TRBV10-3 and J is TRBJ1-1; 8 positions match TRBD1. The V gene end was trimmed by 6 bases and the J gene end by 4 bases; junction bases not matched to a gene: 7. The CDR3 loop spans 14 amino acids. CDR1 and CDR2 from the germline V gene are ENHRY and SYGVKD. The CDR3 DNA follows: TGTGCCATCAGCAAGACAGGGGACGGCACTGAAGCTTTCTTT. Its protein is CAISKTGDGTEAFF.

This sequence joins TRBV2 and TRBJ2-7; no clear D gene. The V and J ends lost 2 bases and 3 bases respectively, with 8 bases between them. Looked up from germline, CDR1 is SNHLY and CDR2 is FYNNEI. The CDR3 has 13 residues. For the CDR3, the DNA is TGTGCCAGCAGTGAACCCAGTTTCTACGAGCAGTACTTC. It specifies CASSEPSFYEQYF. The full variable domain, its missing parts supplied by reference TRBV2 and TRBJ2-7, is EPEVTQTPSHQVTQMGQEVILRCVPISNHLYFYWYRQILGQKVEFLVSFYNNEISEKSEIFDDQFSVERPDGSNFTLKIRSTKLEDSAMYFCASSEPSFYEQYFGPGTRLTVT.

The chain recombines TRBV25-1 with TRBJ1-6, with D possibly matching TRBD1 (6 bases). CDR3 length equals 15 residues. The V gene's germline CDR1 is MGHDK and CDR2 SYGVNS. V gave up 4 bases and J gave up 9 bases, with 16 bases separating them. The CDR3 loop reads CASSAYIGQRSPLHF. CDR3 nucleotides: TGTGCCAGCAGTGCTTATATCGGACAGCGTTCACCCCTCCACTTT.

This clonotype was seen repeatedly, ten times or more. The chain couples TRBV5-1 to TRBJ2-7; 7 bases match TRBD2. Trimming cost V 4 bases and J 1 base; bases outside gene matches: 5. CDR1 SGHRS and CDR2 YFSETQ come from the germline V gene. The length of the CDR3 is 14 residues. CDR3 loop: CASSRTSASYEQYF. The CDR3 DNA reads as TGCGCCAGCAGCAGAACTAGCGCGTCCTACGAGCAGTACTTC.

Regarding this clonotype: Because the CDR3 is missing its conserved closing phenylalanine or tryptophan, this is likely a read error. This sequence joins TRBV7-6 and TRBJ1-2; possible D gene TRBD1, 5 bases. The CDR3 consists of 12 residues. Trimming shortened V by 5 bases and J by 5 bases, and 9 bases separated the two germline ends. Germline V lookup: CDR1 SGHVS, CDR2 FNYEAQ. The CDR3 here is CASSDQGYGYTL. As DNA, the CDR3 is TGTGCCAGCAGCGATCAGGGATATGGCTACACCCTC.